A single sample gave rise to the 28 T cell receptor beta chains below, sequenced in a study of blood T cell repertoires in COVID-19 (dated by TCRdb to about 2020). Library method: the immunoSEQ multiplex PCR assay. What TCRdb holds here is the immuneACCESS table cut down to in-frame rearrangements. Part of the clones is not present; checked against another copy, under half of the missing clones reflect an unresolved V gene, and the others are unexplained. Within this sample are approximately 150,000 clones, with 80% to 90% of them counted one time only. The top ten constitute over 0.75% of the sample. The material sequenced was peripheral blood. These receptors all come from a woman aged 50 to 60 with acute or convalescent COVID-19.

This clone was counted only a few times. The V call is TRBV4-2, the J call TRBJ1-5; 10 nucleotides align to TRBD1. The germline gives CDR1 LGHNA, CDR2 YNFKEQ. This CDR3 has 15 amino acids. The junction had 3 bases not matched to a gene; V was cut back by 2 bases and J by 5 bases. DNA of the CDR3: TGTGCCAGCAGCCAACCGGGACAGGGGCATCAGCCCCAGCATTTT. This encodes CASSQPGQGHQPQHF.

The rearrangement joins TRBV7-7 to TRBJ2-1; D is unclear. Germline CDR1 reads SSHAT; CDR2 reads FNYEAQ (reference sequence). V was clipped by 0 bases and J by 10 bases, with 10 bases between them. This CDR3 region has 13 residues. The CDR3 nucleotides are TGTGCCAGCAGCTTAGCGGTTGGGCAGGAGCAGTTCTTC. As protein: CASSLAVGQEQFF.

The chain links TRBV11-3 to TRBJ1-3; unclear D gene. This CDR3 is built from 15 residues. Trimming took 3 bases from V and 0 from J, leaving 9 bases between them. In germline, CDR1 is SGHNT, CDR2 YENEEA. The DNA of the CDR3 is TGTGCCAGCAGCTTGCGACAAGACTCTGGAAACACCATATATTTT. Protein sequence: CASSLRQDSGNTIYF.

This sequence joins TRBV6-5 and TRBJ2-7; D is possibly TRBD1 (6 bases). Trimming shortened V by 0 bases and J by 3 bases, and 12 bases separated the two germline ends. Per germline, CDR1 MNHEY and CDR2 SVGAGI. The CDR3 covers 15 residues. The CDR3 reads CASSYSLYRDYEQYF. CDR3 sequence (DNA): TGTGCCAGCAGTTACTCGCTCTACAGGGACTACGAGCAGTACTTC.

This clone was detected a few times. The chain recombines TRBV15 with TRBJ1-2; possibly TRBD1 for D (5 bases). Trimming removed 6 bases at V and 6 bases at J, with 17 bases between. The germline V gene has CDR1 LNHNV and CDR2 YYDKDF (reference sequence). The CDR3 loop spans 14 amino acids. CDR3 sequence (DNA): TGTGCCACCAGTCCAACGCAGGGCGGGAATGGCTACACCTTC. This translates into CATSPTQGGNGYTF.

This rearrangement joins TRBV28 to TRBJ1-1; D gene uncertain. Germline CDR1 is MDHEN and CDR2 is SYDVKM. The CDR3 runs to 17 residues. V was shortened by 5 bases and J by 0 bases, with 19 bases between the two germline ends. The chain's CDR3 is CASSQLMVVIMNTEAFF. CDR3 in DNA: TGTGCCAGCAGTCAACTTATGGTGGTCATAATGAACACTGAAGCTTTCTTT.

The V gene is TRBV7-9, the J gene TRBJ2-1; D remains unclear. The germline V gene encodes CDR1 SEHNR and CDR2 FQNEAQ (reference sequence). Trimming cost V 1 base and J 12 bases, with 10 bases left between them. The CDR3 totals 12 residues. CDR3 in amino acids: CASSLESLGQFF. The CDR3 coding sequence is TGTGCCAGCAGCTTAGAGAGCCTCGGGCAGTTCTTC.

The CDR3 sequence: CASSQEGSRGNQPQHF. As DNA, the CDR3 is TGCGCCAGCAGCCAAGAAGGATCCAGGGGCAATCAGCCCCAGCATTTT. The rearrangement links TRBV4-1 to TRBJ1-5, with a possible D match to TRBD1 (5 bases). V gave up 0 bases and J gave up 2 bases, with 11 bases separating them. CDR1 is MGHRA and CDR2 is YSYEKL in the germline V gene. The CDR3 sequence is 16 residues long.

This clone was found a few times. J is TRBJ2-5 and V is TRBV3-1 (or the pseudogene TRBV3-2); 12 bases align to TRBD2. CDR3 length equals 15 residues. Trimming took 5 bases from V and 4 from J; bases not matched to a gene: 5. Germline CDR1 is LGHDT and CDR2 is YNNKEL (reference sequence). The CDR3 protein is CASSVRTSGIETQYF. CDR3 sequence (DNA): TGTGCCAGCAGCGTGCGGACTAGCGGGATAGAGACCCAGTACTTC.

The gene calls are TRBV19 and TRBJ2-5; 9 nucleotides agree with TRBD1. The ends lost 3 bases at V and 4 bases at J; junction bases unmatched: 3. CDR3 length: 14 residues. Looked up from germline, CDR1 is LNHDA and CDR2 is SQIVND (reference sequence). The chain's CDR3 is CASSMGGQGETQYF. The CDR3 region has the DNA TGTGCCAGTAGTATGGGGGGACAGGGAGAGACCCAGTACTTC.

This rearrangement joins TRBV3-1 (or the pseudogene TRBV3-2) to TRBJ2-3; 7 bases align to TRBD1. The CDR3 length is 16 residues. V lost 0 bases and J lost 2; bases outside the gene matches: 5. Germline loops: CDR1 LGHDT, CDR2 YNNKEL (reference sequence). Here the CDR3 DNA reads TGTGCCAGCAGCCAAGATATGGGACAGATCACAGATACGCAGTATTTT. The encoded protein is CASSQDMGQITDTQYF.

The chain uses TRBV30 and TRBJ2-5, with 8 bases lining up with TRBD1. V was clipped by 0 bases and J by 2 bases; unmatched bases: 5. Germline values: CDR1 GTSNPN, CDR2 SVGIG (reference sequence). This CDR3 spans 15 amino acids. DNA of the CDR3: TGTGCCTGGAGTGTGGGGCGGACAGGGCAAGAGACCCAGTACTTC. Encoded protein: CAWSVGRTGQETQYF.

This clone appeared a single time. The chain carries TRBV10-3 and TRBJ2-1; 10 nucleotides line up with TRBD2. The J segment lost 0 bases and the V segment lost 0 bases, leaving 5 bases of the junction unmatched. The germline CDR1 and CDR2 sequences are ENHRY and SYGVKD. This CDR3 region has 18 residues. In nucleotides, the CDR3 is TGTGCCATCAGTGAGTCTGCTAGCGGGAGCGACTCCTACAATGAGCAGTTCTTC. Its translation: CAISESASGSDSYNEQFF.

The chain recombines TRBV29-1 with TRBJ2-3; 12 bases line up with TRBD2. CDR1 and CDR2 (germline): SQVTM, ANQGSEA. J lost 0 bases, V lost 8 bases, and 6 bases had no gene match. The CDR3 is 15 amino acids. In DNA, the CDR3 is TGCAGCCTCCCGGGACTAGCGGGTAGCACAGATACGCAGTATTTT. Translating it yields CSLPGLAGSTDTQYF.

CDR3 sequence reads: CATSTGWVQYF. CDR3 DNA: TGTGCCACCAGCACAGGGTGGGTGCAGTATTTT. V and J are TRBV15 and TRBJ2-3; possible D gene TRBD1, 5 bases. Germline V lookup: CDR1 LNHNV, CDR2 YYDKDF (reference sequence). The V gene lost 4 bases and the J gene lost 11 bases, with 10 bases spanning the gap. This CDR3 contains 11 residues.

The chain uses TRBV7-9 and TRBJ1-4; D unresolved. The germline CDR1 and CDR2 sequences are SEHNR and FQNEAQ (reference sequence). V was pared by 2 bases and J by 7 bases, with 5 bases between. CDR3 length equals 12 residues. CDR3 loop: CASSLQVEKLFF. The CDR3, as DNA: TGTGCCAGCAGCTTACAGGTTGAAAAACTGTTTTTT. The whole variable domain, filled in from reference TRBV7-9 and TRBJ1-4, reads DTGVSQNPRHKITKRGQNVTFRCDPISEHNRLYWYRQTLGQGPEFLTYFQNEAQLEKSRLLSDRFSAERPKGSFSTLEIQRTEQGDSAMYLCASSLQVEKLFFGSGTQLSVL.

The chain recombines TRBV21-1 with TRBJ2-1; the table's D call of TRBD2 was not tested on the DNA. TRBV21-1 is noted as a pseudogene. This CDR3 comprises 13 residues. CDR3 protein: CASSKSGGNEQFF. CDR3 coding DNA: TGTGCCAGCAGCAAATCGGGGGGAAATGAGCAGTTCTTC.

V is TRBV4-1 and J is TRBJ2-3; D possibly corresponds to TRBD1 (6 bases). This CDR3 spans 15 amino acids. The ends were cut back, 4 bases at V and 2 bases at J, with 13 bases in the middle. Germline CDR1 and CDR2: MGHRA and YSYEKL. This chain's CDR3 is CASSRYRDPTDTQYF. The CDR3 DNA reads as TGCGCCAGCAGCCGTTACAGGGATCCCACAGATACGCAGTATTTT.

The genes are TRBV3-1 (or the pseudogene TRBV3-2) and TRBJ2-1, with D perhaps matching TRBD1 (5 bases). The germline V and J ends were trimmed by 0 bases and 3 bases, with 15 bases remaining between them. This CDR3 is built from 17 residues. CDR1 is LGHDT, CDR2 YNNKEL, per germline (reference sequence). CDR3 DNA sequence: TGTGCCAGCAGCCAAGAGGTCGAAGGGGATTTCTACAATGAGCAGTTCTTC. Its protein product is CASSQEVEGDFYNEQFF.

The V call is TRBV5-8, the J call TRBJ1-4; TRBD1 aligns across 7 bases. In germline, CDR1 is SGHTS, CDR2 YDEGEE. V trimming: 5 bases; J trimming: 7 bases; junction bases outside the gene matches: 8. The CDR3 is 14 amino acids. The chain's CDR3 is CASRQVPGGEKLFF. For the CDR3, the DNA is TGTGCCAGCAGGCAGGTCCCAGGGGGTGAAAAACTGTTTTTT.

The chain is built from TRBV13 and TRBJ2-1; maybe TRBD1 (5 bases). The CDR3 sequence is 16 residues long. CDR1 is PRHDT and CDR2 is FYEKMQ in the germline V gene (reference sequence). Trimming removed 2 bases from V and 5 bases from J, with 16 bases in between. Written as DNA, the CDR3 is TGTGCCAGCAGCTTACGGTCGACTGGGGCGGACAATGAGCAGTTCTTC. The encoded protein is CASSLRSTGADNEQFF.

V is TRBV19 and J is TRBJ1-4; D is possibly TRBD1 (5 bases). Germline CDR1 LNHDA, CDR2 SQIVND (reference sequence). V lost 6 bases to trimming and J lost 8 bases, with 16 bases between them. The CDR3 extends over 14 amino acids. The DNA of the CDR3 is TGTGCCAGTAGCGCGGGGCAGTGGGGGGAAAAACTGTTTTTT. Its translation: CASSAGQWGEKLFF.

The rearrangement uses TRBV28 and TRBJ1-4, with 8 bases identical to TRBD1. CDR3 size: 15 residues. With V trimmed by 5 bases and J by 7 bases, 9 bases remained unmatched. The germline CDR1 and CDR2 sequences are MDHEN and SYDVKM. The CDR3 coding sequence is TGTGCCAGCAGTCGCTACGGGACAGGAGTTGAAAAACTGTTTTTT. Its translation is CASSRYGTGVEKLFF.

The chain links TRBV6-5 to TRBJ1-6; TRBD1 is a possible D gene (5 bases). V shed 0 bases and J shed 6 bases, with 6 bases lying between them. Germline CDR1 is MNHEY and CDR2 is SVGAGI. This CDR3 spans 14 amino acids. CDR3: CASSYSQGNSPLHF. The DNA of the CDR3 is TGTGCCAGCAGTTACTCCCAGGGTAATTCACCCCTCCACTTT.

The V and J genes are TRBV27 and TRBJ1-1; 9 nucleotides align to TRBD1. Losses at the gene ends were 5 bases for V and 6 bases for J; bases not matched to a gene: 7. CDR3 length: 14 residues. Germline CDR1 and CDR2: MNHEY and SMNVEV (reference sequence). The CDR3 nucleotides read TGTGCCAGCAGTCGCACAGGGGGCGCATCTGAAGCTTTCTTT. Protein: CASSRTGGASEAFF.

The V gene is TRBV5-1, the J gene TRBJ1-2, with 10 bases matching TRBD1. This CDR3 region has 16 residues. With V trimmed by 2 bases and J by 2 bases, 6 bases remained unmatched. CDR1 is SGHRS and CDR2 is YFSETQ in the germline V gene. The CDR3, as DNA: TGCGCCAGCAGCTTTGGTCCGACAGGGGGCAACTATGGCTACACCTTC. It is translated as CASSFGPTGGNYGYTF.

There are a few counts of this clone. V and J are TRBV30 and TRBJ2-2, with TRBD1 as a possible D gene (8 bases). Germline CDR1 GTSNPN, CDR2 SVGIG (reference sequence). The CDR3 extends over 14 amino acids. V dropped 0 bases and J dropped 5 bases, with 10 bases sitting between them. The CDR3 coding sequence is TGTGCCTGGAGTGTACAGGGGGGGACCGGGGAGCTGTTTTTT. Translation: CAWSVQGGTGELFF.

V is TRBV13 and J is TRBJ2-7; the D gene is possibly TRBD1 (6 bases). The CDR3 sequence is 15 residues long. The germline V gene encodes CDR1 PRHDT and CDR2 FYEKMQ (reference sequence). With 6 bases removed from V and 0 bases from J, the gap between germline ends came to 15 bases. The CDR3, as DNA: TGTGCCAGCAGATTCAGGGGACAAAACTCCTACGAGCAGTACTTC. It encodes CASRFRGQNSYEQYF.